These 15 T cell receptor beta chains share one sample of origin, sequenced in a study of early T cells in non-severe SARS-CoV-2 infection. A single record per CDR3 protein comes from TCRdb applying MiXCR to the 5' RACE reads. In the table there are over 50,000 distinct CDR3 sequences, approximately 11% of which are singletons. Sequenced input: whole blood. These TCRs come from an adult who was a healthcare worker with PCR-confirmed SARS-CoV-2 infection or an uninfected control (not recorded which).

The sample holds many counts of this clonotype. The chain links TRBV6-5 to TRBJ1-6, with D tentatively TRBD1 (6 bases). Deletions cut 2 bases from V and 7 bases from J, with 18 bases between. The CDR3 is 17 amino acids. Germline lookup yields CDR1 MNHEY and CDR2 SVGAGI. CDR3 bases: TGTGCCAGCAGTTACATTGGTGAACAGGGAGGGAATTCACCCCTCCACTTT. Its protein product is CASSYIGEQGGNSPLHF.

The sample holds many counts of this clonotype. The rearrangement joins TRBV19 to TRBJ2-3; the D is unclear. The V and J ends lost 4 bases and 5 bases respectively, with 13 bases between them. Germline V lookup: CDR1 LNHDA, CDR2 SQIVND (reference sequence). The CDR3 loop spans 14 amino acids. Here the CDR3 DNA reads TGTGCCAGTAGTACACCCCCTCCAGGAGATACGCAGTATTTT. This encodes CASSTPPPGDTQYF.

This clonotype was recorded at least ten times. V gene TRBV5-4 combines with J gene TRBJ2-2; 7 bases are a match to TRBD2. The CDR3 runs 16 residues. After removal of 3 bases from V and 2 bases from J, the junction contained 7 bases not matched to a gene. CDR1 is SGHNT and CDR2 is YYREEE in the germline V gene (reference sequence). The CDR3 is CASSWGQRGNTGELFF. The CDR3, as DNA: TGTGCCAGCAGCTGGGGCCAGCGGGGAAACACCGGGGAGCTGTTTTTT. Together with reference TRBV5-4 and TRBJ2-2, the CDR3 gives the full variable domain: ETGVTQSPTHLIKTRGQQVTLRCSSQSGHNTVSWYQQALGQGPQFIFQYYREEENGRGNFPPRFSGLQFPNYSSELNVNALELDDSALYLCASSWGQRGNTGELFFGEGSRLTVL.

This clonotype was seen at least ten times. V and J are TRBV2 and TRBJ2-7, with TRBD2 identical over 8 bases. CDR1 is SNHLY, CDR2 FYNNEI, per germline. The length of the CDR3 is 15 residues. V gave up 8 bases and J gave up 2 bases; unmatched junction bases: 11. The chain's CDR3 is CASVSGGGNTYEQYF. CDR3 coding DNA: TGTGCCAGCGTCTCTGGCGGGGGGAATACCTACGAGCAGTACTTC. Combining the CDR3 with reference TRBV2 and TRBJ2-7 gives the whole variable domain EPEVTQTPSHQVTQMGQEVILRCVPISNHLYFYWYRQILGQKVEFLVSFYNNEISEKSEIFDDQFSVERPDGSNFTLKIRSTKLEDSAMYFCASVSGGGNTYEQYFGPGTRLTVT.

The table lists this clonotype with a few counts. V and J are TRBV7-9 and TRBJ2-3, with TRBD2 matching 11 bases. V trimming: 5 bases; J trimming: 5 bases; junction bases outside the gene matches: 9. The CDR3 has 16 residues. Germline-derived CDR1 and CDR2 are SEHNR and FQNEAQ (reference sequence). CDR3 nucleotides: TGTGCCAGCAGCCCGACCGGGACTAGCGGAGAAGATACGCAGTATTTT. Its translation is CASSPTGTSGEDTQYF.

This clonotype has more than one count but fewer than ten. This rearrangement joins TRBV20-1 to TRBJ2-5; either TRBD1 or TRBD2 may fit D (7 bases each). With 1 base removed from V and 5 bases from J, the gap between germline ends came to 14 bases. This CDR3 is 14 amino acids long. Per the germline V gene, CDR1 is DFQATT and CDR2 is SNEGSKA (reference sequence). The CDR3 DNA reads as TGCAGTGCTAGAGGGGGAGGGGGCAAGGAGACCCAGTACTTC. This codes for CSARGGGGKETQYF.

The CDR3 loop is CAWGSQGSNNSPLHF. The DNA for the CDR3 is TGTGCCTGGGGCTCACAGGGTTCCAATAATTCACCCCTCCACTTT. V usage is TRBV30 and J usage is TRBJ1-6; D is perhaps TRBD1 (6 bases). Germline V gene sequence: CDR1 GTSNPN, CDR2 SVGIG (reference sequence). V was cut by 5 bases and J by 5 bases, with 16 bases left in between. This CDR3 spans 15 amino acids. Full variable domain (outside the CDR3, taken from reference TRBV30 and TRBJ1-6): SQTIHQWPATLVQPVGSPLSLECTVEGTSNPNLYWYRQAAGRGLQLLFYSVGIGQISSEVPQNLSASRPQDRQFILSSKKLLLSDSGFYLCAWGSQGSNNSPLHFGNGTRLTVT.

This clonotype was detected many times. The chain has TRBV29-1 and TRBJ2-5; 7 nucleotides match TRBD2. This CDR3 region has 14 residues. Germline V gene data show CDR1 as SQVTM and CDR2 as ANQGSEA. Trimming removed 3 bases from V and 4 bases from J; junction bases left unmatched: 8. The CDR3 loop is CSVDPGGISETQYF. DNA of the CDR3: TGCAGCGTTGACCCCGGGGGGATTTCAGAGACCCAGTACTTC.

This chain joins TRBV6-2 or TRBV6-3 and TRBJ1-6; D is uncertain. Trimming removed 0 bases at V and 0 bases at J, with 12 bases between. From germline, CDR1 is MNHEY and CDR2 SVGEGT. The CDR3 totals 18 residues. The CDR3 region is CASSYSGPRSSYNSPLHF. In DNA form, the CDR3 reads TGTGCCAGCAGTTACTCTGGACCCCGGAGCTCCTATAATTCACCCCTCCACTTT.

This clonotype was recorded many times. The chain links TRBV10-3 to TRBJ2-7, with D perhaps TRBD1 or TRBD2 (5 bases each). This CDR3 contains 14 residues. Germline CDR1 ENHRY, CDR2 SYGVKD. The V end was cut by 0 bases, the J end by 8 bases, with 14 bases between. DNA of the CDR3: TGTGCCATCAGTGAGTCCGGGACCCGGGAACAGCAGTACTTC. Protein product: CAISESGTREQQYF.

The table lists this clonotype with a few counts. The rearrangement uses TRBV12-3 or TRBV12-4 and TRBJ2-1; 8 bases match TRBD2. There are 14 residues in the CDR3. V gave up 7 bases and J gave up 2 bases; unmatched junction bases: 4. The CDR3 protein is CASNRGGTYNEQFF. The CDR3 bases are TGTGCCAGCAACCGGGGGGGCACCTACAATGAGCAGTTCTTC.

The chain combines TRBV2 with TRBJ1-6; possibly TRBD1 for D (6 bases). Germline V CDR1 and CDR2: SNHLY, FYNNEI. Trimming cost V 6 bases and J 8 bases, with 14 bases left between them. The CDR3 consists of 14 residues. CDR3 sequence (DNA): TGTGCCAGCAGCCAGGGGACCGAGTATTCACCCCTCCACTTT. It translates to CASSQGTEYSPLHF.

The gene calls are TRBV9 and TRBJ2-1; 9 nucleotides line up with TRBD2. This CDR3 is 16 amino acids long. Germline V CDR1 and CDR2: SGDLS, YYNGEE. The J segment lost 4 bases and the V segment lost 0 bases, leaving 5 bases of the junction unmatched. CDR3 residues: CASSVDLAGVYNEQFF. The CDR3 region has the DNA TGTGCCAGCAGCGTAGACTTAGCGGGGGTATACAATGAGCAGTTCTTC.

V usage is TRBV7-9 and J usage is TRBJ1-3; D uncertain. This CDR3 is 16 amino acids long. Looked up from germline, CDR1 is SEHNR and CDR2 is FQNEAQ (reference sequence). Trimming cost V 4 bases and J 0 bases, with 13 bases left between them. CDR3 in DNA: TGTGCCAGCAGCTCCCCTAGGGCGACCTCTGGAAACACCATATATTTT. Encoded protein: CASSSPRATSGNTIYF.

This clonotype was counted ten times or more. This chain joins TRBV2 and TRBJ2-3; D unresolved. Trimming removed 4 bases from V and 5 bases from J, with 10 bases in between. Looked up from germline, CDR1 is SNHLY and CDR2 is FYNNEI. This CDR3 is built from 13 residues. CDR3 sequence: CASSALTQDTQYF. For the CDR3, the DNA is TGTGCCAGCAGTGCTCTGACCCAAGATACGCAGTATTTT. The full variable domain, in which reference TRBV2 and TRBJ2-3 provide the parts outside the CDR3, is EPEVTQTPSHQVTQMGQEVILRCVPISNHLYFYWYRQILGQKVEFLVSFYNNEISEKSEIFDDQFSVERPDGSNFTLKIRSTKLEDSAMYFCASSALTQDTQYFGPGTRLTVL.